These 21 T cell receptor beta chains originate from one sample sequenced in a study of T cell changes during pregnancy in multiple sclerosis. The table came from immunoSEQ multiplex PCR; TCRdb's copy has only in-frame clones and leaves some out. The sample lists about 81,000 clones, roughly 93% seen once, with around 1.4% in the top ten. This specimen was peripheral blood, taken in the third trimester of pregnancy. Receptors were obtained from a female donor in good health, enrolled as a control in a pregnancy study.

The chain couples TRBV29-1 to TRBJ2-7; D is perhaps TRBD2 (7 bases). CDR3 size: 13 residues. Trimming took 7 bases from V and 2 from J, leaving 15 bases between them. Germline V lookup: CDR1 SQVTM, CDR2 ANQGSEA. Written as DNA, the CDR3 is TGCAGCGCCGCCCCCGGGGGGCCCTACGAGCAGTACTTC. This sequence encodes CSAAPGGPYEQYF.

CDR3 bases: TGTGCCAGCAGTTTAGCGGCCAGGGGGCATCAGCCCCAGCATTTT. Its translation: CASSLAARGHQPQHF. The V gene is TRBV28, the J gene TRBJ1-5; 8 positions agree with TRBD1. V was clipped by 2 bases and J by 5 bases; unmatched bases: 5. Germline loops: CDR1 MDHEN, CDR2 SYDVKM. The CDR3 runs 15 residues.

V and J are TRBV5-1 and TRBJ1-4; unclear D gene. Germline lookup yields CDR1 SGHRS and CDR2 YFSETQ. This CDR3 has 15 residues. Trimming left V 1 base short and J 5 bases short, with 12 bases between. The CDR3 DNA reads as TGCGCCAGCAGCTTGTTGACGGGTGGAAATGAAAAACTGTTTTTT. Encoded protein: CASSLLTGGNEKLFF.

V is TRBV5-1 and J is TRBJ2-5, with 9 bases matching TRBD1. Germline V CDR1 and CDR2: SGHRS, YFSETQ. The CDR3 sequence is 18 residues long. The J segment lost 4 bases and the V segment lost 4 bases, leaving 17 bases of the junction unmatched. The CDR3 nucleotides are TGCGCCAGCAGCAATTACGGGACAGGGATAGCAGTTGGAGAGACCCAGTACTTC. Translating gives CASSNYGTGIAVGETQYF.

V usage is TRBV7-9 and J usage is TRBJ2-6; D is undetermined. Germline lookup yields CDR1 SEHNR and CDR2 FQNEAQ (reference sequence). Trimming took 4 bases from V and 6 from J, leaving 10 bases between them. The CDR3 is made up of 14 amino acids. The CDR3 reads CASSSGTEANVLTF. CDR3 coding DNA: TGTGCCAGCAGCTCAGGAACCGAGGCCAACGTCCTGACTTTC. The variable domain in full, completed from reference TRBV7-9 and TRBJ2-6, reads DTGVSQNPRHKITKRGQNVTFRCDPISEHNRLYWYRQTLGQGPEFLTYFQNEAQLEKSRLLSDRFSAERPKGSFSTLEIQRTEQGDSAMYLCASSSGTEANVLTFGAGSRLTVL.

The chain combines TRBV7-2 with TRBJ2-1, with 8 bases identical to TRBD2. J gave up 0 bases and V 5 bases, and 15 bases lay outside the gene matches. Germline V CDR1 and CDR2: SGHTA, FQGNSA. The CDR3 has 19 amino acids. CDR3 DNA sequence: TGTGCCAGCAGCCCTCGAGGTAGCGGGACCCCAAGCTCCTACAATGAGCAGTTCTTC. Its protein product is CASSPRGSGTPSSYNEQFF.

This chain links TRBV7-9 with TRBJ2-7; 7 positions match TRBD2. With V trimmed by 6 bases and J by 6 bases, 8 bases remained unmatched. The germline CDR1 and CDR2 sequences are SEHNR and FQNEAQ (reference sequence). This CDR3 has 13 residues. CDR3 sequence reads: CASREGPGGEQYF. CDR3 DNA: TGTGCCAGCAGGGAGGGGCCGGGGGGCGAGCAGTACTTC.

The V call is TRBV4-2, the J call TRBJ2-1; 15 positions match TRBD2. Germline V gene data show CDR1 as LGHNA and CDR2 as YNFKEQ. Trimming removed 4 bases from V and 5 bases from J; junction bases left unmatched: 6. CDR3 size: 17 residues. The CDR3 bases are TGTGCCAGCAGCCCGGGACTAGCGGGAGGCCAGGACAATGAGCAGTTCTTC. It yields the protein CASSPGLAGGQDNEQFF.

CDR3: CASSLVVGGASLQTQYF. In DNA, the CDR3 is TGCGCCAGCAGCTTGGTCGTGGGAGGAGCGTCTCTGCAGACCCAGTACTTC. V is TRBV5-1 and J is TRBJ2-5, with a possible D match to TRBD2 (6 bases). The V end was cut by 0 bases, the J end by 6 bases, with 21 bases between. Looked up from germline, CDR1 is SGHRS and CDR2 is YFSETQ. The CDR3 sequence is 17 residues long.

The rearrangement links TRBV6-1 to TRBJ1-2, with no clear D. Deletions cut 5 bases from V and 5 bases from J, with 12 bases between. From germline, CDR1 is MNHNS and CDR2 SASEGT. The CDR3 totals 13 residues. The CDR3 DNA follows: TGTGCCAGCAGTTCAGCGGGAGGGTATGGCTACACCTTC. Amino acids: CASSSAGGYGYTF.

The CDR3 nucleotides are TGCGCCAGCAGGGTGGGACAGATTAATTCACCCCTCCACTTT. Translation: CASRVGQINSPLHF. V usage is TRBV5-1 and J usage is TRBJ1-6, with TRBD1 matching 7 bases. CDR1 SGHRS and CDR2 YFSETQ come from the germline V gene. Unmatched junction bases numbered 5, after V lost 5 bases and J lost 6 bases. The CDR3 runs to 14 residues.

In this sample, this clone turned up a few times. The gene calls are TRBV19 and TRBJ1-1; D is uncertain. CDR1 and CDR2 (germline): LNHDA, SQIVND (reference sequence). Trimming pared 4 bases from V and 0 bases from J, leaving 3 bases between. The CDR3 loop spans 12 amino acids. The CDR3 is CASSTLNTEAFF. Written as DNA, the CDR3 is TGTGCCAGTAGTACGTTGAACACTGAAGCTTTCTTT. Filled out from reference TRBV19 and TRBJ1-1, the complete variable domain reads DGGITQSPKYLFRKEGQNVTLSCEQNLNHDAMYWYRQDPGQGLRLIYYSQIVNDFQKGDIAEGYSVSREKKESFPLTVTSAQKNPTAFYLCASSTLNTEAFFGQGTRLTVV.

The gene calls are TRBV12-5 and TRBJ2-7, with a tentative D call TRBD1 (5 bases). CDR1 and CDR2 (germline): LGHNT, FRNRAP. The CDR3 extends over 15 amino acids. With 5 bases removed from V and 4 bases from J, the gap between germline ends came to 18 bases. CDR3 sequence reads: CASGPSQGGSYEQYF. The CDR3 bases are TGTGCTAGTGGTCCCTCGCAGGGTGGATCGTACGAGCAGTACTTC.

This clone occurred once. This rearrangement joins TRBV7-9 to TRBJ1-5; 7 bases are a match to TRBD1. This CDR3 is 17 amino acids long. With V trimmed by 5 bases and J by 5 bases, 15 bases remained unmatched. From germline, CDR1 is SEHNR and CDR2 FQNEAQ (reference sequence). This chain's CDR3 is CASSPGEKGANYQPQHF. In nucleotides, the CDR3 is TGTGCCAGCAGCCCCGGGGAGAAGGGGGCAAATTATCAGCCCCAGCATTTT.

V is TRBV6-5 and J is TRBJ2-7, with TRBD2 identical over 7 bases. This CDR3 spans 15 amino acids. The V segment lost 7 bases and the J segment 5 bases; nucleotides outside the gene matches: 14. From germline, CDR1 is MNHEY and CDR2 SVGAGI. The CDR3 region is CASTQGGRLSDEQYF. The CDR3 DNA reads TGTGCCAGCACCCAGGGAGGGAGGCTTTCGGACGAGCAGTACTTC.

The rearrangement joins TRBV4-1 to TRBJ1-5, with TRBD1 matching 8 bases. The J segment lost 2 bases and the V segment lost 0 bases, leaving 6 bases of the junction unmatched. The CDR3 has 17 residues. Germline loops: CDR1 MGHRA, CDR2 YSYEKL. DNA for the CDR3: TGCGCCAGCAGCCAAGAGGCAGGGGGCGCCGGCAATCAGCCCCAGCATTTT. Translated, it gives CASSQEAGGAGNQPQHF.

V and J are TRBV2 and TRBJ2-1; tentative D call: TRBD1 (6 bases). The CDR3 is 12 residues long. The germline CDR1 and CDR2 sequences are SNHLY and FYNNEI. V lost 5 bases, J lost 7 bases, and 9 bases lay in between. The CDR3, as DNA: TGTGCCAGCAGTTTACAGGGTAATGAGCAGTTCTTC. Amino acids: CASSLQGNEQFF.

V is TRBV7-9 and J is TRBJ2-2, with D unclear. Trimming shortened V by 5 bases and J by 3 bases, and 13 bases separated the two germline ends. The CDR3 consists of 15 residues. The germline CDR1 and CDR2 sequences are SEHNR and FQNEAQ (reference sequence). The DNA of the CDR3 is TGTGCCAGCAGCCCAGGATATTCGGACACCGGGGAGCTGTTTTTT. Translated, it gives CASSPGYSDTGELFF.

This clone was counted only a few times. The chain joins TRBV2 to TRBJ2-7; a weak D match, TRBD2 (5 bases). V shed 10 bases and J shed 0 bases, with 13 bases lying between them. Germline V gene lookup returns CDR1 SNHLY and CDR2 FYNNEI. The CDR3 runs 13 residues. CDR3 in DNA: TGTGCCACCACCGGTGAGGGCTCCTACGAGCAGTACTTC. This sequence encodes CATTGEGSYEQYF. Filled out from reference TRBV2 and TRBJ2-7, the complete variable domain reads EPEVTQTPSHQVTQMGQEVILRCVPISNHLYFYWYRQILGQKVEFLVSFYNNEISEKSEIFDDQFSVERPDGSNFTLKIRSTKLEDSAMYFCATTGEGSYEQYFGPGTRLTVT.

V is TRBV9 and J is TRBJ2-7, with D hard to call. Trimming took off 3 bases at V and 4 bases at J, with 20 bases between the two ends. In germline, CDR1 is SGDLS, CDR2 YYNGEE. The CDR3 totals 16 residues. The CDR3 DNA reads TGTGCCAGCAGCGCCGACCACCCCCGGGTCCCATACGAGCAGTACTTC. Its translation: CASSADHPRVPYEQYF.

The chain is built from TRBV7-2 and TRBJ2-7, with 8 bases aligning to TRBD2. Germline CDR1 and CDR2: SGHTA and FQGNSA. The CDR3 has 15 residues. V was clipped by 5 bases and J by 7 bases; unmatched bases: 13. The CDR3, as DNA: TGTGCCAGCAGCCTTATTAGCGGGACGTACTGGGAGCAGTACTTC. Translated: CASSLISGTYWEQYF.